The T cell receptor beta chain under discussion was sequenced for a study of blood T cell repertoires in COVID-19. Overall study: Spain, Italy and the United States supplied samples that represented acute and convalescent COVID-19. In each case, the material was cDNA or gDNA derived from T cells, B-cell-depleted T cells, or PBMCs.

This CDR3 is built from 13 residues. Trimming took 5 bases from V and 2 from J, leaving 9 bases between them. The V gene's germline CDR1 is MDHEN and CDR2 SYDVKM. Per the original data handling: Cell counts per sample came from amplifying reference gene primers. Some clones are missing from TCRdb's copy, which holds only in-frame ones; the method was immunoSEQ multiplex PCR. D and trimming come from the DNA, and the V and J calls and clone size come from that table. Of about 45,000 clones in the sample, approximately 86% are singletons; the top ten hold under 35%. Sequenced input: peripheral blood. V is TRBV28 and J is TRBJ1-2; D call uncertain. The TCR originated in a woman older than 75 with acute or convalescent COVID-19. DNA of the CDR3: TGTGCCAGCAGTACACCGGGGAACTATGGCTACACCTTC. It codes for CASSTPGNYGYTF.